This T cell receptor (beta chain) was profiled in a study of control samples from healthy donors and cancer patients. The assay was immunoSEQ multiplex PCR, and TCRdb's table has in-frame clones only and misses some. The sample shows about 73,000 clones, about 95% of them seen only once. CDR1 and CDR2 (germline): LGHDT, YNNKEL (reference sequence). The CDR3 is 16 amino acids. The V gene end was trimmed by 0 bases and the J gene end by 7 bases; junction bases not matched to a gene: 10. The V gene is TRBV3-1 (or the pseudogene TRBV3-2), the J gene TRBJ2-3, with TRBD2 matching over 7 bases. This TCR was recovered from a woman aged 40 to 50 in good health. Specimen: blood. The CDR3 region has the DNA TGTGCCAGCAGCCAAGATCTAGCGGACCCTGGGAATACGCAGTATTTT. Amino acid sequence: CASSQDLADPGNTQYF.